The 11 T cell receptor beta chains below all came from one sample that was sequenced in a study of T cells after yellow fever vaccination. TCRdb reanalysed the 5' RACE reads using MiXCR and keeps one entry per CDR3 protein. The sample has 150,000 or so distinct CDR3 sequences, around 7.3% seen once. The sample in question was CD4+ T cells sorted from PBMCs, obtained 5 to 6 days after the first yellow fever vaccination. These receptors came from a man younger than 35 who received the YFV17D yellow fever vaccine.

This clonotype has at least ten counts. CDR3 in DNA: TGTGCCAGCAGTGCGAACAGGGGGTTGAAATATTTT. Translation: CASSANRGLKYF. This chain uses TRBV6-2 or TRBV6-3 with TRBJ2-3, with TRBD1 identical over 8 bases. The germline CDR1 and CDR2 sequences are MNHEY and SVGEGT. V lost 5 bases to trimming and J lost 15 bases; unmatched junction nucleotides: 10. The CDR3 covers 12 residues.

At least ten counts were recorded for this clonotype. The genes are TRBV25-1 and TRBJ1-2; TRBD1 matches 12 bases. CDR1 and CDR2 from the germline V gene are MGHDK and SYGVNS. V lost 2 bases to trimming and J lost 10 bases; unmatched junction nucleotides: 2. The CDR3 covers 13 residues. The DNA of the CDR3 is TGTGCCAGCAGTGAACAGGGACAGGGGGCCTACACCTTC. Amino acid sequence: CASSEQGQGAYTF.

This clonotype was found many times. V usage is TRBV5-1 and J usage is TRBJ1-6; 8 bases align to TRBD1. The CDR3 contains 13 residues. The V segment lost 4 bases and the J segment 9 bases; nucleotides outside the gene matches: 3. Germline assignment: CDR1 SGHRS and CDR2 YFSETQ. The CDR3 DNA reads TGCGCCAGCAGCCAGACAGGGGCTTCACCCCTCCACTTT. It translates to CASSQTGASPLHF. Supplemented by reference TRBV5-1 and TRBJ1-6, the full variable domain reads KAGVTQTPRYLIKTRGQQVTLSCSPISGHRSVSWYQQTPGQGLQFLFEYFSETQRNKGNFPGRFSGRQFSNSRSEMNVSTLELGDSALYLCASSQTGASPLHFGNGTRLTVT.

The gene calls are TRBV12-3 or TRBV12-4 and TRBJ2-1, with TRBD2 identical over 8 bases. The J segment lost 12 bases and the V segment lost 6 bases, leaving 7 bases of the junction unmatched. This CDR3 has 12 residues. CDR3 sequence (DNA): TGTGCCAGCAGCACCTCCGGGACTAGGCAGTTCTTC. Translated, it gives CASSTSGTRQFF.

This clonotype was seen a few times. The chain joins TRBV18 to TRBJ1-6; 7 bases line up with TRBD1. This CDR3 region has 13 residues. The germline CDR1 and CDR2 sequences are KGHSH and LQKENI. The trim removed 8 bases at V and 8 bases at J, leaving 6 bases unmatched. CDR3 nucleotide sequence: TGTGCCAGCGGGGAAGGGGGCGATTCACCCCTCCACTTT. Its translation is CASGEGGDSPLHF.

This clonotype was counted at least ten times. The chain joins TRBV7-8 to TRBJ1-1; 7 nucleotides align to TRBD1. J lost 11 bases, V lost 5 bases, and 5 bases had no gene match. Looked up from germline, CDR1 is SGHVS and CDR2 is FQNEAQ. The CDR3 runs to 11 residues. Here the CDR3 reads CASSRDRAAFF. CDR3 sequence (DNA): TGTGCCAGCAGCCGCGACAGGGCGGCTTTCTTT.

This chain uses TRBV24-1 with TRBJ1-5, with unresolved D. This CDR3 comprises 12 residues. V lost 1 base and J lost 11, with 8 bases in between. Germline V gives CDR1 KGHDR, CDR2 SFDVKD. The CDR3 loop is CATSDFYGAQHF. As DNA, the CDR3 is TGTGCCACCAGTGATTTTTATGGAGCCCAGCATTTT.

This clonotype was picked up many times. The chain joins TRBV5-1 to TRBJ2-1, with D maybe TRBD2 (6 bases). There are 14 residues in the CDR3. The V gene's germline CDR1 is SGHRS and CDR2 YFSETQ. Trimming removed 4 bases at V and 9 bases at J, with 17 bases between. CDR3 loop: CASSEGAPRGEQFF. The CDR3 nucleotides read TGCGCCAGCAGCGAGGGAGCGCCGCGGGGTGAGCAGTTCTTC. The entire variable domain, with the rest obtained from reference TRBV5-1 and TRBJ2-1, is as follows: KAGVTQTPRYLIKTRGQQVTLSCSPISGHRSVSWYQQTPGQGLQFLFEYFSETQRNKGNFPGRFSGRQFSNSRSEMNVSTLELGDSALYLCASSEGAPRGEQFFGPGTRLTVL.

The V call is TRBV12-3 or TRBV12-4, the J call TRBJ2-2; perhaps TRBD1 as D (5 bases). V dropped 6 bases and J dropped 1 base, with 9 bases sitting between them. CDR3 length: 14 residues. CDR3: CASSFRVNTGELFF. The CDR3 nucleotides are TGTGCCAGCAGCTTCAGGGTGAACACCGGGGAGCTGTTTTTT.

At least ten counts were recorded for this clonotype. The chain recombines TRBV5-5 with TRBJ2-2; tentatively, D is TRBD2 (5 bases). The CDR3 has 15 amino acids. The ends were cut back, 0 bases at V and 3 bases at J, with 9 bases in the middle. Germline loops: CDR1 SGHKS, CDR2 YYEKEE (reference sequence). CDR3 amino acids: CASSLAGSDTGELFF. The CDR3 nucleotides read TGTGCCAGCAGCTTGGCGGGGAGTGACACCGGGGAGCTGTTTTTT.

This clonotype was picked up many times. This chain joins TRBV2 and TRBJ2-5; D is undetermined. The germline V gene has CDR1 SNHLY and CDR2 FYNNEI. Trimming stripped 1 base from V and 5 bases from J, with 8 bases between. The CDR3 runs to 13 residues. CDR3 nucleotides: TGTGCCAGCAGTGAAGATCAGGTCGAGACCCAGTACTTC. Protein sequence: CASSEDQVETQYF.